A single sample gave rise to the 21 T cell receptor beta chains below, sequenced in a study of blood T cell repertoires in COVID-19. Using immunoSEQ multiplex PCR, the repertoire was profiled, and TCRdb retains in-frame clones only, with some absent. The sample yields some 130,000 clones, roughly 80% seen once. The sequenced material came from peripheral blood. These receptors were collected from a man in his sixties or seventies with acute or convalescent COVID-19.

CDR3 coding DNA: TGTGCCAGCAGCCCCCAGGGGGCTGGCTACACCTTC. Its translation: CASSPQGAGYTF. The chain combines TRBV7-8 with TRBJ1-2, with TRBD1 identical over 8 bases. Losses at the gene ends were 5 bases for V and 7 bases for J; bases not matched to a gene: 3. CDR1 and CDR2 from the germline V gene are SGHVS and FQNEAQ. The CDR3 loop spans 12 amino acids. Variable domain in full (rest from reference TRBV7-8 and TRBJ1-2): GAGVSQSPRYKVAKRGQDVALRCDPISGHVSLFWYQQALGQGPEFLTYFQNEAQLDKSGLPSDRFFAERPEGSVSTLKIQRTQQEDSAVYLCASSPQGAGYTFGSGTRLTVV.

This clone appeared once. The V and J genes are TRBV2 and TRBJ1-3, with D unresolved. The CDR3 contains 16 residues. Trimming shortened V by 6 bases and J by 0 bases, and 15 bases separated the two germline ends. Germline loops: CDR1 SNHLY, CDR2 FYNNEI. The CDR3 reads CASSVLPGASGNTIYF. DNA for the CDR3: TGTGCCAGCAGCGTTCTCCCGGGTGCCTCTGGAAACACCATATATTTT.

This clone was seen a single time. The chain has TRBV7-2 and TRBJ2-7; D gene unclear. V lost 5 bases to trimming and J lost 0 bases, with 14 bases between them. CDR3 length equals 15 residues. CDR1 is SGHTA, CDR2 FQGNSA, per germline. The CDR3 is CASSHSGLSSYEQYF. In DNA, the CDR3 is TGTGCCAGCAGCCACTCAGGCCTTAGCTCCTACGAGCAGTACTTC.

J is TRBJ1-6 and V is TRBV28, with 8 bases identical to TRBD1. Germline V gene lookup returns CDR1 MDHEN and CDR2 SYDVKM. The J segment lost 7 bases and the V segment lost 5 bases, leaving 7 bases of the junction unmatched. The CDR3 runs 15 residues. The CDR3 region is CASSPQGAWNSPLHF. The DNA for the CDR3 is TGTGCCAGCAGTCCCCAGGGGGCCTGGAATTCACCCCTCCACTTT.

The gene calls are TRBV5-1 and TRBJ1-2; D is possibly TRBD1 (6 bases). The germline V gene has CDR1 SGHRS and CDR2 YFSETQ. This CDR3 is 14 amino acids long. V dropped 4 bases and J dropped 8 bases, with 18 bases sitting between them. CDR3 coding DNA: TGCGCCAGCAGCGGGGGCGTTGGAGGTCCGGGCTACACCTTC. This sequence encodes CASSGGVGGPGYTF.

The chain recombines TRBV15 with TRBJ2-1; weak D call: TRBD2 (6 bases). Germline CDR1 LNHNV, CDR2 YYDKDF (reference sequence). The length of the CDR3 is 16 residues. Between the trimmed V and J ends, which lost 1 base and 7 bases, there was a span of 17 bases. The CDR3 loop reads CATSRGRTGLLNEQFF. The CDR3 coding sequence is TGTGCCACCAGCAGAGGAAGAACGGGACTCCTAAATGAGCAGTTCTTC.

This chain links TRBV5-1 with TRBJ2-7, with 7 bases matching TRBD1. Trimming took 7 bases from V and 7 from J; bases not matched to a gene: 11. The CDR3 length is 13 residues. Germline V gene data show CDR1 as SGHRS and CDR2 as YFSETQ. CDR3 bases: TGCGCCAGCCCCGGGACAGCCGTCTTTGAGCAGTACTTC. Translating it yields CASPGTAVFEQYF.

This chain uses TRBV18 with TRBJ2-1, with 8 nucleotides matching TRBD1. Germline V gene data show CDR1 as KGHSH and CDR2 as LQKENI. The ends lost 7 bases at V and 3 bases at J; junction bases unmatched: 5. The CDR3 has 14 amino acids. DNA of the CDR3: TGTGCCAGCTACCCGGGACAGGACTACAATGAGCAGTTCTTC. Translated, it gives CASYPGQDYNEQFF.

In DNA form, the CDR3 reads TGTGCCAGCAGCCACACAGGGGGCGATCACTACGAGCAGTACTTC. Translated: CASSHTGGDHYEQYF. The rearrangement links TRBV3-1 (or the pseudogene TRBV3-2) to TRBJ2-7, with 9 nucleotides matching TRBD1. The junction had 6 bases not matched to a gene; V was cut back by 3 bases and J by 3 bases. Germline CDR1 reads LGHDT; CDR2 reads YNNKEL (reference sequence). This CDR3 is 15 amino acids long.

This clone appeared a few times. The chain couples TRBV27 to TRBJ1-5, with 8 nucleotides matching TRBD1. Trimming cost V 6 bases and J 0 bases; bases outside gene matches: 7. There are 16 residues in the CDR3. CDR1 MNHEY and CDR2 SMNVEV come from the germline V gene (reference sequence). The CDR3 nucleotides are TGTGCCAGCAGGGGGTTACAGGGGGATAGCAATCAGCCCCAGCATTTT. Amino acid sequence: CASRGLQGDSNQPQHF.

The chain recombines TRBV4-1 with TRBJ2-7; TRBD1 matches 9 bases. V dropped 4 bases and J dropped 4; count of bases not matched to a gene: 5. The CDR3 consists of 14 residues. Looked up from germline, CDR1 is MGHRA and CDR2 is YSYEKL. CDR3 protein: CASSREDRGYEQYF. CDR3 nucleotide sequence: TGCGCCAGCAGCCGCGAGGACAGGGGTTACGAGCAGTACTTC.

The chain employs TRBV2 and TRBJ2-3, with D unclear. V gave up 5 bases and J gave up 0 bases, with 3 bases separating them. There are 12 residues in the CDR3. Germline V gene data show CDR1 as SNHLY and CDR2 as FYNNEI. The CDR3 bases are TGTGCCAGCAGTCGTAGCACAGATACGCAGTATTTT. Amino acids: CASSRSTDTQYF.

A note on this clone: An end of the junction differs from the germline gene, which may be a read error. The V and J genes are TRBV19 and TRBJ1-1; the D gene is possibly TRBD1 (5 bases). Germline CDR1 LNHDA, CDR2 SQIVND (reference sequence). The CDR3 contains 15 residues. CDR3 bases: TGTGCCAGTAGTATCGGGGGAACGATGAACATTGAAGCTTTCTTT. This gives the protein CASSIGGTMNIEAFF.

In nucleotides, the CDR3 is TGTGCTAGTGGTTTAGCCGGGACAGCGGATGCTTTCTTT. It codes for CASGLAGTADAFF. The V call is TRBV12-5, the J call TRBJ1-1; TRBD1 matches 7 bases. Trimming removed 3 bases from V and 11 bases from J; junction bases left unmatched: 9. Per the germline V gene, CDR1 is LGHNT and CDR2 is FRNRAP. This CDR3 has 13 amino acids.

J is TRBJ1-1 and V is TRBV28, with D unclear. The CDR3 is 15 amino acids. The germline V gene encodes CDR1 MDHEN and CDR2 SYDVKM. The V gene lost 3 bases and the J gene lost 4 bases, with 15 bases spanning the gap. This CDR3 reads CASSFPGPDGTEAFF. For the CDR3, the DNA is TGTGCCAGCAGTTTTCCTGGGCCTGACGGCACTGAAGCTTTCTTT.

In the case of this clone: Other DNA sequences of this sample code for an identical CDR3. This rearrangement joins TRBV3-1 (or the pseudogene TRBV3-2) to TRBJ2-7; unclear D gene. The CDR3 covers 11 residues. Trimming stripped 2 bases from V and 3 bases from J, with 2 bases between. From germline, CDR1 is LGHDT and CDR2 YNNKEL (reference sequence). The CDR3 loop reads CASSQHYEQYF. For the CDR3, the DNA is TGTGCCAGCAGCCAACACTACGAGCAGTACTTC.

This chain uses TRBV4-2 with TRBJ2-1; 9 positions agree with TRBD2. Germline V CDR1 and CDR2: LGHNA, YNFKEQ. The length of the CDR3 is 18 residues. The ends lost 0 bases at V and 2 bases at J; junction bases unmatched: 8. The CDR3 nucleotides read TGTGCCAGCAGCCAAGATATCCCTAGCGGGGTGACCTACAATGAGCAGTTCTTC. Translation gives CASSQDIPSGVTYNEQFF.

V usage is TRBV18 and J usage is TRBJ2-6; tentatively, D is TRBD2 (6 bases). Germline V lookup: CDR1 KGHSH, CDR2 LQKENI. The CDR3 is made up of 18 amino acids. V lost 4 bases and J lost 2, with 18 bases in between. The CDR3 here is CASSLLASGRTGANVLTF. CDR3 bases: TGTGCCAGCTCACTACTTGCCTCGGGGAGGACTGGGGCCAACGTCCTGACTTTC.

The gene calls are TRBV10-3 and TRBJ2-7; 8 bases fit TRBD1. CDR3 size: 14 residues. Trimming removed 7 bases from V and 5 bases from J; junction bases left unmatched: 10. Germline lookup yields CDR1 ENHRY and CDR2 SYGVKD. The DNA for the CDR3 is TGTGCCATCAATTTGGGACAGGCGGGGAACGAGCAGTACTTC. This translates into CAINLGQAGNEQYF.

The sample holds one count of this clone. The chain links TRBV24-1 to TRBJ2-5; D is undetermined. The CDR3 runs to 14 residues. Trimming removed 4 bases from V and 1 base from J, with 9 bases in between. Germline V CDR1 and CDR2: KGHDR, SFDVKD. The CDR3 DNA sequence: TGTGCCACCAGTGACGGCGGTCTCCAAGAGACCCAGTACTTC. This encodes CATSDGGLQETQYF.

The CDR3 loop is CASSSGTGGGYTF. Here the CDR3 DNA reads TGTGCCAGCAGCTCCGGGACAGGGGGTGGCTACACCTTC. This chain joins TRBV6-5 and TRBJ1-2; the match to TRBD1 covers 11 bases. Germline V gene lookup returns CDR1 MNHEY and CDR2 SVGAGI. With V trimmed by 6 bases and J by 7 bases, 4 bases remained unmatched. CDR3 length: 13 amino acids.